This paragraph reports one T cell receptor (beta chain). Participants had their cohort set by participant-reported clinical history. CDR1 is MNHEY and CDR2 is SMNVEV in the germline V gene (reference sequence). V lost 1 base, J lost 6 bases, and 3 bases stayed unmatched. The CDR3 totals 15 residues. The entry originates in a study of blood T cell repertoires in COVID-19. About the study: Whether acute or convalescent, the COVID-19 samples came from the United States, Italy and Spain. From T cells, B-cell-depleted T cells, or PBMCs came the material, which was cDNA or gDNA.

As handled by the study authors: Amplification with reference gene primers provided the estimates of nucleated cell counts. Repertoires were generated with immunoSEQ multiplex PCR, while TCRdb's copy carries only in-frame clones and drops some. V, J and clone size are those of that table, while D and trimming were read from the DNA. The sample carries approximately 330,000 clones, approximately 86% recorded once. Material for sequencing was PBMCs or T cells enriched from blood (not recorded which). The V call is TRBV27, the J call TRBJ2-2; 9 positions match TRBD2. The clonotype comes from a woman aged 35 to 49 with acute COVID-19. CDR3 sequence: CASSLLAGVSGELFF. In DNA, the CDR3 is TGTGCCAGCAGTTTATTAGCGGGAGTATCCGGGGAGCTGTTTTTT.